The rows below give T cell receptor beta chains drawn from one sample of a study of CD8 T cells in Susac syndrome. TCRdb itself ran the immunoSEQ multiplex PCR reads through MiXCR, one entry per CDR3 protein. Counted here are roughly 50,000 distinct CDR3 sequences, 80% to 95% occurring once; the ten biggest clones make up less than 0.65%. The sample taken for sequencing was CD8+ T cells from PBMCs. The receptor set was obtained from a human donor in good health. Each CDR3 is given with its conserved first and last residue. D genes are given only for firm matches. Where a row states a size, it is once, few, many or the class of an expanded clone; other rows omit it.

size: -
J: TRBJ2-1
D: -
V: TRBV12-3/TRBV12-4
CDR3: CASSFRGNEQFF
DNA: TGTGCCAGCAGTTTTAGGGGCAATGAGCAGTTCTTC

size: -
J: TRBJ2-5
D: -
V: TRBV2
CDR3: CASSGKAHQGGAGRARETQYF
DNA: TGTGCCAGCAGTGGGAAAGCCCACCAGGGGGGGGCCGGGAGGGCCAGGGAGACCCAGTACTTC

size: -
J: TRBJ2-1
D: -
V: TRBV20-1
CDR3: CSARDRAVHPPDEQFF
DNA: TGCAGTGCTAGAGATCGAGCGGTCCATCCCCCAGATGAGCAGTTCTTC

size: -
J: TRBJ2-7
D: -
V: TRBV27
CDR3: CASSRTANHEQYF
DNA: TGTGCCAGCTCGCGGACAGCTAACCACGAGCAGTACTTC

size: -
J: TRBJ2-1
D: -
V: TRBV4-1
CDR3: CASSRGLPGDEQFF
DNA: TGCGCCAGCAGCCGGGGACTCCCAGGCGATGAGCAGTTCTTC

size: -
J: TRBJ1-1
D: TRBD1
V: TRBV9
CDR3: CASNSGGDLAFF
DNA: TGTGCCAGCAACTCAGGGGGAGATCTAGCTTTCTTT

size: -
J: TRBJ2-2
D: -
V: TRBV20-1
CDR3: CSALTIKGQRGTGDLFF
DNA: TGCAGTGCTCTCACAATCAAAGGGCAGCGCGGCACCGGGGACCTGTTTTTT

size: once
J: TRBJ1-4
D: -
V: TRBV14
CDR3: CASSQEGEKLFF
DNA: TGTGCCAGCAGCCAAGAGGGGGAAAAACTGTTTTTT

size: -
J: TRBJ2-7
D: TRBD2
V: TRBV12-3/TRBV12-4
CDR3: CASSLVLAGGSEQYF
DNA: TGTGCCAGCAGTTTAGTTTTAGCGGGAGGTTCCGAGCAGTACTTC

size: -
J: TRBJ2-1
D: -
V: TRBV29-1
CDR3: CSVTRGMGEQFF
DNA: TGCAGCGTTACGAGAGGGATGGGTGAGCAGTTCTTC

size: -
J: TRBJ2-5
D: -
V: TRBV19
CDR3: CASSGTLSPQETQYF
DNA: TGTGCCAGTAGTGGAACTCTATCCCCCCAAGAGACCCAGTACTTC

size: -
J: TRBJ2-7
D: TRBD1
V: TRBV7-9
CDR3: CASSLALGNRGTHEQYF
DNA: TGTGCCAGCAGCTTAGCGCTGGGGAACAGGGGGACCCACGAGCAGTACTTC

size: -
J: TRBJ1-1
D: -
V: TRBV12-3/TRBV12-4
CDR3: CASSLPGAFSEAFF
DNA: TGTGCCAGCAGTTTGCCAGGGGCGTTCTCTGAAGCTTTCTTT

size: -
J: TRBJ1-5
D: -
V: TRBV28
CDR3: CASSSGFQPQHF
DNA: TGTGCCAGCAGCTCGGGGTTCCAGCCCCAGCATTTT

size: once
J: TRBJ2-1
D: TRBD2
V: TRBV20-1
CDR3: CSAPGGLGPGEQFF
DNA: TGCAGTGCTCCGGGGGGACTAGGGCCTGGTGAGCAGTTCTTC

size: -
J: TRBJ2-1
D: TRBD2
V: TRBV14
CDR3: CASSPRGLAGANEQFF
DNA: TGTGCCAGCAGCCCCCGGGGGCTAGCGGGAGCCAATGAGCAGTTCTTC

size: -
J: TRBJ1-5
D: -
V: TRBV29-1
CDR3: CSVGVGLNQPQHF
DNA: TGCAGCGTTGGGGTGGGACTGAATCAGCCCCAGCATTTT

size: -
J: TRBJ2-7
D: TRBD1
V: TRBV2
CDR3: CASRPTGAYEQYF
DNA: TGTGCCAGCAGGCCGACAGGGGCCTACGAGCAGTACTTC

size: -
J: TRBJ1-5
D: -
V: TRBV10-1
CDR3: CASSGDTDQPQHF
DNA: TGCGCCAGCAGTGGGGACACCGATCAGCCCCAGCATTTT

size: -
J: TRBJ2-7
D: -
V: TRBV7-9
CDR3: CASSPKPAYEQYF
DNA: TGTGCCAGCAGCCCCAAACCCGCTTACGAGCAGTACTTC

size: -
J: TRBJ2-4
D: -
V: TRBV2
CDR3: CATRTVENIQYF
DNA: TGTGCCACCCGGACGGTAGAAAACATTCAGTACTTC

size: -
J: TRBJ2-7
D: -
V: TRBV4-1
CDR3: CASSQDLGYYEQYF
DNA: TGCGCCAGCAGCCAAGACCTCGGATACTACGAGCAGTACTTC

size: -
J: TRBJ1-1
D: -
V: TRBV19
CDR3: CASSMTGGQAFF
DNA: TGTGCCAGTAGTATGACTGGGGGACAAGCTTTCTTT

size: -
J: TRBJ2-1
D: -
V: TRBV29-1
CDR3: CSVQSSATPVSSYNEQFF
DNA: TGCAGCGTTCAAAGTTCAGCCACACCGGTGAGCTCCTACAATGAGCAGTTCTTC

size: -
J: TRBJ2-1
D: TRBD2
V: TRBV5-1
CDR3: CASSHLADRYNEQFF
DNA: TGCGCCAGCAGCCATCTAGCGGATCGTTACAATGAGCAGTTCTTC

size: -
J: TRBJ2-7
D: TRBD2
V: TRBV20-1
CDR3: CSSSLGRPSYEQYF
DNA: TGCAGTTCTAGCCTCGGGAGGCCCTCCTACGAGCAGTACTTC